Listed here is a single T cell receptor beta chain. Its antigen is unidentified. These data originate in a study of blood T cells in healthy people across ages. Study-level results: Naive CD4+ cells and diversity were both higher in long-lived donors than in aged donors.

The CDR3 runs to 13 residues. V lost 9 bases and J 7 bases, leaving 16 bases between the germline ends. In terms of origin and age, donors were healthy Caucasian individuals from Russia aged about 6 to 90. A minimum of 6 million PBMCs was isolated per sample. With each sample, at least 5 micrograms of total RNA were extracted. Sample-barcoded 5' priming and a J-beta primer mix drove a second PCR of about 6 to 12 cycles. TCRdb itself ran the 5' RACE reads through MiXCR, one entry per CDR3 protein. In the table there are 550,000 to 600,000 distinct CDR3 sequences, 40% to 55% of which are singletons. This chain uses TRBV12-3 or TRBV12-4 with TRBJ2-1; D may correspond to TRBD1 or TRBD2 (5 bases each). This sequence was found in an elderly man in good health. The sample consisted of blood. The CDR3 sequence: CASGVLEGNEQFF. CDR3 coding DNA: TGTGCCAGTGGGGTTCTCGAGGGGAATGAGCAGTTCTTC.